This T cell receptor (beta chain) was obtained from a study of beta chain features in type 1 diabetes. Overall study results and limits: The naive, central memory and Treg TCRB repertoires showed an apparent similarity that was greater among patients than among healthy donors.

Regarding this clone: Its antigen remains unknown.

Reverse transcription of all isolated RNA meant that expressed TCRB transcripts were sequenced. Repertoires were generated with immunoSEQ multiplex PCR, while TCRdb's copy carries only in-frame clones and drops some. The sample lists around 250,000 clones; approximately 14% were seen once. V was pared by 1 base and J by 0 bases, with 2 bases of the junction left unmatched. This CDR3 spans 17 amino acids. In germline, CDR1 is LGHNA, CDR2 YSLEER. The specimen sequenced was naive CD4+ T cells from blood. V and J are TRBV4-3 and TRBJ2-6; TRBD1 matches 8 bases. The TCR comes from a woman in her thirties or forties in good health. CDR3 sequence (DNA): TGCGCCAGCAGCCAAGGACAGGGGATCTCTGGGGCCAACGTCCTGACTTTC. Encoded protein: CASSQGQGISGANVLTF.